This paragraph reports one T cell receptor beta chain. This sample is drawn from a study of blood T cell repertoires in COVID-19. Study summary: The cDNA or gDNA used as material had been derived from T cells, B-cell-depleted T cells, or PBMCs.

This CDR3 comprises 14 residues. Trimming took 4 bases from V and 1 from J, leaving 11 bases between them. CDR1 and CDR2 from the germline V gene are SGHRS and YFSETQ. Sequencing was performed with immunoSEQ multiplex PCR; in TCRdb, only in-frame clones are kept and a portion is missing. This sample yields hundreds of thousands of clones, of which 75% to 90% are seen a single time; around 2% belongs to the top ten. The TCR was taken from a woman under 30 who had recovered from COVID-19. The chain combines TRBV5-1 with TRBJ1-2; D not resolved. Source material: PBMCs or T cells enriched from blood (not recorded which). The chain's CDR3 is CASSGGRFNYGYTF. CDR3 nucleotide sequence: TGCGCCAGCAGCGGAGGGAGGTTTAACTATGGCTACACCTTC.